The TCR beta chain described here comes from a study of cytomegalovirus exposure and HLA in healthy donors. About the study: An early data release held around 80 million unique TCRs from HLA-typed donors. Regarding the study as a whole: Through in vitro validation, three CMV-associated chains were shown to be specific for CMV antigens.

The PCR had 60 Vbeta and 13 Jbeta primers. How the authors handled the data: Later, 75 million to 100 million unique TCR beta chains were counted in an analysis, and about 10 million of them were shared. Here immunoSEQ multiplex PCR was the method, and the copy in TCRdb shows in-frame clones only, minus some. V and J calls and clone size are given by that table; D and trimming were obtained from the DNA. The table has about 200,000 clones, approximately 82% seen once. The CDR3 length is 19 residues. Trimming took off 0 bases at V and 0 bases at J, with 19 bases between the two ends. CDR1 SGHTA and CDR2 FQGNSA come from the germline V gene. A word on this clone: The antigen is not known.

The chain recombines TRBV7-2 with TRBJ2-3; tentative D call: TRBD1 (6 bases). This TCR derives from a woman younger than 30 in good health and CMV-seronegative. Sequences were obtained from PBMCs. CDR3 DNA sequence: TGTGCCAGCAGCTTAGCGTCAGGGGTCCCCGCGCTTAGCACAGATACGCAGTATTTT. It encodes CASSLASGVPALSTDTQYF.